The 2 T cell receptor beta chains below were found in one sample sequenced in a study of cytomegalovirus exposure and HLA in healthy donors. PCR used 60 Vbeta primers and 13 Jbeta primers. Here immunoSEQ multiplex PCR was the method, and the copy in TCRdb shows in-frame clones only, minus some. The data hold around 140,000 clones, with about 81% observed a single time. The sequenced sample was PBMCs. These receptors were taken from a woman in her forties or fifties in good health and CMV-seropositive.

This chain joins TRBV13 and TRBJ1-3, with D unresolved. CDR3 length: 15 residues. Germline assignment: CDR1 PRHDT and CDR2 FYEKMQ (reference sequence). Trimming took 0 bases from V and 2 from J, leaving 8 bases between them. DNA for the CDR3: TGTGCCAGCAGCTTAGGCAGATCTGCTGGAAACACCATATATTTT. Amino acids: CASSLGRSAGNTIYF.

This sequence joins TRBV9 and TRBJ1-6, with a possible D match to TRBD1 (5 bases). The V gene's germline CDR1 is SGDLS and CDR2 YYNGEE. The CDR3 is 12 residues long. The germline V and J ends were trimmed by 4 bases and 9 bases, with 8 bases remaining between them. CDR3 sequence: CASSRTGSPLHF. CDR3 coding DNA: TGTGCCAGCAGCCGAACAGGTTCACCCCTCCACTTT.